Listed below are T cell receptor beta chains from one sample, sequenced in a study of blood T cell repertoires in COVID-19. Assay: immunoSEQ multiplex PCR; the TCRdb copy retains only in-frame clones and omits some. Here the sample spans 230,000 or so clones, around four fifths being singletons. The sequenced material came from peripheral blood. The receptors shown here come from a man aged 25-45 years with active or convalescent COVID-19. CDR3s leave out the opening cysteine and the closing phenylalanine or tryptophan. The D gene is left open where the match is weak. Clone size is shown for a subset of rows, as once, few, many or a class of expanded clone.

TRBJ2-2,TRBD2,NA,TRBV24-1,ATSDRGGRTGELF
TRBJ2-7,NA,NA,TRBV7-2,ASSPPDRTPSEQY
TRBJ1-1,NA,NA,TRBV3-1/TRBV3-2,ASSLRDSREAF
TRBJ1-2,TRBD1,NA,TRBV18,ASSDPGGASGYT
TRBJ1-5,TRBD1,NA,TRBV5-5,ASSPRQGRSEPQH
TRBJ1-6,NA,NA,TRBV30,AWSVGGNNSPLH
TRBJ2-2,NA,NA,TRBV27,ASSFAGRNTGELF
TRBJ2-2,NA,once,TRBV3-1/TRBV3-2,ASSQDFAGELF
TRBJ1-2,TRBD1,NA,TRBV11-3,ASSLDRDSGNT
TRBJ2-2,NA,NA,TRBV6-2/TRBV6-3,ASSYPDTKQWDTGELF
TRBJ2-1,TRBD2,NA,TRBV5-1,ASSSSGGYNEQF
TRBJ1-1,TRBD1,NA,TRBV9,ASSVVPVTGMSEAF
TRBJ2-1,TRBD1,NA,TRBV3-1/TRBV3-2,ASSRRQGVDEQF
TRBJ1-6,TRBD1,NA,TRBV4-2,ASSLPTGVMISPLH
TRBJ1-1,TRBD1,NA,TRBV5-1,ASSLGQGGTEAF
TRBJ2-7,TRBD2,once,TRBV27,ASKPRGGPYEQY
TRBJ2-1,TRBD2,NA,TRBV7-2,ASSLTNLAAYNEQF